The T cell receptor (beta chain) under discussion was sequenced for a study of T-cell reconstitution after alpha-beta-depleted transplantation in children. Study findings and constraints: Newly produced T cells mostly accounted for T-cell counts and diversity one year post-transplant. Expanded graft clones numbering several hundred reportedly gave rise to alpha-beta T cells about two months after transplant. From surviving recipient T cells and thymic progenitors came the high day-60 TCRbeta diversity observed in some patients.

Trimming cost V 2 bases and J 0 bases; bases outside gene matches: 6. This CDR3 is built from 16 residues. Germline V gives CDR1 SGHAT, CDR2 FQNNGV. The library targeted TCRbeta and was prepared with unique molecular identifiers. Using its own MiXCR run on the PCR reads, TCRdb lists one record per CDR3 protein. The data hold around 300,000 distinct CDR3 sequences, with roughly a tenth observed a single time. This clonotype was observed many times. The antigen is undetermined. This receptor was obtained from a boy less than two years old with acute myeloid leukemia, due to receive a stem cell transplant. The sequencing used PBMCs, collected before TCRalphabeta/CD19-depleted stem cell transplant. This chain joins TRBV11-2 and TRBJ2-7; 8 positions match TRBD1. The CDR3 bases are TGTGCCAGCAGCTTATCACCCGGGACAGGCTCCTACGAGCAGTACTTC. This encodes CASSLSPGTGSYEQYF.